This T cell receptor (beta chain) comes out of a study of cytomegalovirus exposure and HLA in healthy donors. Whole-study context: Earlier sequencing of 200 million or so T cells yielded under 120 million unique TCR beta sequences.

Of note for this clone: Its antigen is unknown.

PCR employed 60 Vbeta and 13 Jbeta primers. As handled by the study authors: An analysis performed later counted about 80 million unique TCR beta chains (around 10 million of them shared). Libraries were prepared by immunoSEQ multiplex PCR; TCRdb keeps only in-frame clonotypes and omits some of them. The V and J calls and clone size were taken over from that table, and D and trimming were inferred from the DNA. The sample shows about 55,000 clones, roughly four fifths of them seen only once. Overall study results and limits: A few V segments could not be told apart, such as TRBV6-2 and TRBV6-3, and were left out. A later look showed TCR association rates differing by HLA locus, highest for DRB1 and lowest for HLA-C.

The CDR3 loop spans 15 amino acids. Germline V gene data show CDR1 as SNHLY and CDR2 as FYNNEI. J lost 7 bases, V lost 5 bases, and 11 bases had no gene match. This chain connects TRBV2 to TRBJ1-5; 7 bases align to TRBD1. The sequencing sample was made of PBMCs. The receptor comes from a man aged 25 to 40 in good health and CMV-seronegative. The CDR3 is CASSRGVDRHQPQHF. The CDR3 nucleotides read TGTGCCAGCAGTCGCGGGGTGGACAGGCACCAGCCCCAGCATTTT.